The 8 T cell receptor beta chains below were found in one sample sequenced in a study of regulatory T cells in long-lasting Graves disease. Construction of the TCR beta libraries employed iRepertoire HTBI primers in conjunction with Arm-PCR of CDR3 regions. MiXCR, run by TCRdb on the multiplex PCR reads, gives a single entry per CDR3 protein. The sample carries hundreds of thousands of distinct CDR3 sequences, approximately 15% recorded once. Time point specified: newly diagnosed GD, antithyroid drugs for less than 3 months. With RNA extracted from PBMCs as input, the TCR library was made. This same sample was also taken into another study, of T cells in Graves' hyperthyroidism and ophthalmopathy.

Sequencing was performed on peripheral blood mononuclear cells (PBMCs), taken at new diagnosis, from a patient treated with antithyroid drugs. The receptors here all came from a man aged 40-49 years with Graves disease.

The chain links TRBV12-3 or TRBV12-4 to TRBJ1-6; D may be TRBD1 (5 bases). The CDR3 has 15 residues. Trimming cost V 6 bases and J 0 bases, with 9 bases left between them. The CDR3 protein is CASRGVPSYNSPLHF. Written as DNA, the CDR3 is TGTGCCAGCAGAGGGGTTCCCTCCTATAATTCACCCCTCCACTTT.

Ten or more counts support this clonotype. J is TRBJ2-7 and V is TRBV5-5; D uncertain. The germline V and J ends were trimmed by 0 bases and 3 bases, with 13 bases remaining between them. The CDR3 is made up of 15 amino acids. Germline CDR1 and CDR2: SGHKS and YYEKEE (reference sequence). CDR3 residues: CASSLGRPIDYEQYF. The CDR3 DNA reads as TGTGCCAGCAGCTTGGGACGGCCCATAGACTACGAGCAGTACTTC.

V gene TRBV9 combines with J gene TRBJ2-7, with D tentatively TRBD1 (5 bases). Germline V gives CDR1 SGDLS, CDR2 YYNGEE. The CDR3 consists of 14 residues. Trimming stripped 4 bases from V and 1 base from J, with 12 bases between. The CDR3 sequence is CASSPQGWSYEQYF. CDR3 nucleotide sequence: TGTGCCAGCAGCCCCCAGGGATGGTCCTACGAGCAGTACTTC.

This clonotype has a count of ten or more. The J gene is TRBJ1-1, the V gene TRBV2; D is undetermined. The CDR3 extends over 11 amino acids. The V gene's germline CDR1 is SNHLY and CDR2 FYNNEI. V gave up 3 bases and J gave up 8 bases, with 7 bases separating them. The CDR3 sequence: CASSDVGEAFF. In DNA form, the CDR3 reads TGTGCCAGCAGTGATGTAGGAGAAGCTTTCTTT.

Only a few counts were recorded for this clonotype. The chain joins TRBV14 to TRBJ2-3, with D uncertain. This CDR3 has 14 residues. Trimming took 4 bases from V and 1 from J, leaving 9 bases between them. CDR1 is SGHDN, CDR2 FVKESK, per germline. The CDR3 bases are TGTGCCAGCAGCCGAACCCCTGGCACAGATACGCAGTATTTT. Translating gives CASSRTPGTDTQYF.

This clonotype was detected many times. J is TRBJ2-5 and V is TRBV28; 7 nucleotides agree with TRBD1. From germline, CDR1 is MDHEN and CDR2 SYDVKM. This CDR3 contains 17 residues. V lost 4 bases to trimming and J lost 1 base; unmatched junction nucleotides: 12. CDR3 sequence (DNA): TGTGCCAGCAGTTCGAAAAGGGACAGAACCTTCCAAGAGACCCAGTACTTC. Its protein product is CASSSKRDRTFQETQYF.

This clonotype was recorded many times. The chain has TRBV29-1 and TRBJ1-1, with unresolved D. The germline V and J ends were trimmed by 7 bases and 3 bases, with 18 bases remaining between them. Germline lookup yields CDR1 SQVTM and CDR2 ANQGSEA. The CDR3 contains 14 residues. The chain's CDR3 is CSGRRHPEDTEAFF. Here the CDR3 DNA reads TGCAGCGGACGAAGACATCCAGAGGACACTGAAGCTTTCTTT.

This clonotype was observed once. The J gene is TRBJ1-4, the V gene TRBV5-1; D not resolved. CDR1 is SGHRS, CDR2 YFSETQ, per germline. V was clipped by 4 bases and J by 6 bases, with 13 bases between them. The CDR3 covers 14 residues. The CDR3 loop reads CASSLGRSDEKLFF. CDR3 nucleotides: TGCGCCAGCAGCCTTGGACGGAGCGATGAAAAACTGTTTTTT.